The clone carrying this TCR beta chain was observed a handful of times. The data were taken from a study of T-cell reconstitution after alpha-beta-depleted transplantation in children. It was with unique molecular identifiers that the TCRbeta library was prepared. TCRdb itself ran the PCR reads through MiXCR, one entry per CDR3 protein. The sample shows some 490,000 distinct CDR3 sequences, approximately 12% of them seen only once. Germline-derived CDR1 and CDR2 are SQVTM and ANQGSEA. The CDR3 has 15 residues. Between the trimmed V and J ends, which lost 0 bases and 0 bases, there was a span of 9 bases.

The source is a human donor who donated a stem cell graft to a child with combined immunodeficiency. The rearrangement links TRBV29-1 to TRBJ2-1; D tentatively fits TRBD1 or TRBD2 (5 bases each). Specimen: PBMCs from the stem cell graft donor, collected from the stem cell graft. The CDR3 reads CSVEDDGASYNEQFF. Written as DNA, the CDR3 is TGCAGCGTTGAAGATGACGGGGCCTCCTACAATGAGCAGTTCTTC.